The rows below give T cell receptor beta chains drawn from one sample of a study of human T cells and chemical hapten exposure. TCRdb redid the calling of the RACE reads with MiXCR, one entry per CDR3 protein. This sample carries approximately 72,000 distinct CDR3 sequences, more than 9.5% of them seen once, and the ten largest clones take approximately 1.5%. The sequencing here drew on whole blood, taken in connection with sensitization to the hapten diphenylcyclopropenone (DPC). Every receptor here comes from a woman between 45 and 60 years old with alopecia areata. Some clones in this sample may be carry-over from other donors' samples. Both conserved end residues are part of each CDR3. A D gene is named only where the DNA matches it firmly. A row's size may be missing; if present it is once, few, many or a size class.

v_call,d_call,j_call,clone_size,cdr3_aa,cdr3_nt
TRBV28,TRBD1,TRBJ2-6,many,CAIEGAYGANVLTF,TGTGCGATAGAGGGGGCGTATGGGGCCAACGTCCTGACTTTC
TRBV2,-,TRBJ2-7,few,CASSQRRAPYEQYF,TGTGCCAGCAGTCAACGACGGGCCCCTTACGAGCAGTACTTC
TRBV6-6,-,TRBJ1-5,-,CASSLSPGAGQPQHF,TGTGCCAGCAGCCTCTCCCCAGGGGCCGGGCAGCCCCAGCATTTT
TRBV5-1,-,TRBJ1-3,-,CASSLGTSAGNTIYF,TGCGCCAGCAGCTTGGGGACGTCGGCCGGAAACACCATATATTTT
TRBV7-9,-,TRBJ1-2,many,CASSLGDTYGYTF,TGTGCCAGCAGCTTAGGAGACACCTATGGCTACACCTTC
TRBV5-8,-,TRBJ1-2,-,CASSFGLLQVFLPHGYTF,TGTGCCAGCAGCTTCGGGCTATTACAGGTTTTCTTACCTCATGGCTACACCTTC
TRBV9,TRBD1,TRBJ1-5,-,CASSPTGGHQPQHF,TGTGCCAGCAGCCCAACAGGGGGGCATCAGCCCCAGCATTTT
TRBV29-1,-,TRBJ2-3,medium-sized,CSVESRLRPDTQYF,TGCAGCGTTGAATCTAGACTCCGACCAGATACGCAGTATTTT
TRBV5-4,-,TRBJ1-2,-,CASRQDRNYGYTF,TGTGCCAGCAGACAAGACAGGAACTATGGCTACACCTTC
TRBV20-1,-,TRBJ2-1,-,CSAIGTVRGNEQFF,TGCAGTGCTATAGGAACAGTCCGAGGCAATGAGCAGTTCTTC
TRBV18,TRBD1,TRBJ1-2,many,CASALPGGAYGYTF,TGTGCCAGCGCCCTTCCAGGGGGCGCCTATGGCTACACCTTC
TRBV7-9,-,TRBJ1-4,-,CASSPSGSEKLFF,TGTGCCAGCAGCCCCTCAGGGTCTGAAAAACTGTTTTTT
TRBV12-3/TRBV12-4,TRBD1,TRBJ1-6,many,CASSSPGTGNSPLHF,TGTGCCAGCAGTTCCCCTGGGACAGGGAATTCACCCCTCCACTTT
TRBV3-1,TRBD2,TRBJ2-5,-,CASSQGLAGQETQYF,TGTGCCAGCAGCCAAGGACTAGCGGGGCAAGAGACCCAGTACTTC
TRBV6-6,-,TRBJ1-5,many,CASSYSRARYGQPQHF,TGTGCCAGCAGTTACTCGAGGGCCAGATACGGTCAGCCCCAGCATTTT
TRBV7-2,-,TRBJ1-1,many,CASSSQGTMNTEAFF,TGTGCCAGCAGCTCCCAGGGAACAATGAACACTGAAGCTTTCTTT
TRBV5-1,TRBD2,TRBJ2-2,few,CASSLPLAGGTGELFF,TGCGCCAGCAGCCTACCTCTAGCGGGAGGAACCGGGGAGCTGTTTTTT
TRBV3-1,-,TRBJ1-6,-,CASSQGSSPLHF,TGTGCCAGCAGCCAAGGCAGCTCACCCCTCCACTTT
TRBV11-2,TRBD2,TRBJ2-3,many,CASSPLAGTDTQYF,TGTGCCAGCAGCCCACTAGCGGGCACAGATACGCAGTATTTT
TRBV11-2,TRBD2,TRBJ2-7,few,CASIQRAGRYEQYF,TGTGCCAGCATCCAGAGAGCGGGGAGATACGAGCAGTACTTC
TRBV4-3,-,TRBJ2-2,few,CASSQDPRSGAANTGELFF,TGCGCCAGCAGCCAAGATCCTCGGTCGGGGGCCGCGAACACCGGGGAGCTGTTTTTT
TRBV20-1,TRBD2,TRBJ2-7,-,CSAAFPAGDYEQYF,TGCAGTGCCGCGTTTCCAGCGGGAGACTACGAGCAGTACTTC
TRBV12-3/TRBV12-4,-,TRBJ2-3,many,CASSPSVSTDTQYF,TGTGCCAGCAGTCCCTCGGTCAGCACAGATACGCAGTATTTT
TRBV20-1,TRBD2,TRBJ2-1,-,CSARPTWGLVSNEQFF,TGCAGTGCTAGACCTACCTGGGGACTAGTATCCAATGAGCAGTTCTTC
TRBV28,-,TRBJ1-2,many,CASIVRGAVYGYTF,TGTGCCAGCATAGTCCGGGGGGCGGTCTATGGCTACACCTTC
TRBV11-3,-,TRBJ2-7,many,CASSPMGPSYYEQYF,TGTGCCAGCAGCCCGATGGGGCCCTCGTACTACGAGCAGTACTTC
TRBV12-3/TRBV12-4,TRBD1,TRBJ1-1,-,CASTRQGRTEAFF,TGTGCCAGCACCCGACAGGGGAGGACTGAAGCTTTCTTT
TRBV25-1,-,TRBJ1-2,many,CASSGGTPNLYW,TGTGCCAGCAGTGGCGGGACCCCGAATCTGTACTGG
TRBV11-3,-,TRBJ1-3,few,CVSSSPRENTIYF,TGTGTCAGCAGCTCGCCGAGAGAAAACACCATATATTTT
TRBV19,TRBD1,TRBJ1-5,many,CASSIRTGGVQPQHF,TGTGCCAGTAGTATAAGAACAGGGGGCGTTCAGCCCCAGCATTTT
TRBV27,-,TRBJ2-5,-,CASIAPVGTQYF,TGTGCCAGCATCGCCCCGGTCGGGACCCAGTACTTC
TRBV6-4,TRBD2,TRBJ2-3,few,CASSVGLAGDDTQYF,TGTGCCAGCAGTGTGGGGCTAGCGGGAGACGATACGCAGTATTTT
TRBV3-1,-,TRBJ1-3,-,CASSQTSTGNTIYF,TGTGCCAGCAGCCAAACATCTACTGGAAACACCATATATTTT
TRBV7-8,-,TRBJ2-5,few,CASSLDSEETQYF,TGTGCCAGCAGCTTAGACTCCGAGGAGACCCAGTACTTC
TRBV6-2/TRBV6-3,-,TRBJ2-5,few,CASSYWAGEETQYF,TGTGCCAGCAGTTACTGGGCTGGCGAAGAGACCCAGTACTTC
TRBV6-4,-,TRBJ2-1,few,CASRKGLDDGEQFF,TGTGCCAGCAGAAAGGGGCTAGATGACGGTGAGCAGTTCTTC
TRBV20-1,TRBD2,TRBJ2-1,-,CSAFRGGRGSTEQFF,TGCAGTGCCTTCCGTGGGGGGAGGGGTTCGACTGAGCAGTTCTTC
TRBV5-1,TRBD1,TRBJ1-6,few,CASSYDRARNSPLHF,TGCGCCAGCAGCTATGACAGGGCCCGAAATTCACCCCTCCACTTT
TRBV2,-,TRBJ2-6,-,CASIERAGVISGANVLTF,TGTGCCAGCATCGAAAGGGCAGGGGTAATCTCTGGGGCCAACGTCCTGACTTTC
TRBV3-1,TRBD1,TRBJ2-1,many,CASSQELAGTGGVPSYNEQFF,TGTGCCAGCAGCCAAGAATTAGCCGGGACAGGGGGCGTACCGTCCTACAATGAGCAGTTCTTC
TRBV7-6,TRBD2,TRBJ2-2,few,CASSLANAGVNTGELFF,TGTGCCAGCAGCTTAGCGAACGCGGGAGTGAACACCGGGGAGCTGTTTTTT